This T cell receptor beta chain originates from a study of blood T cell repertoires in COVID-19. Turning to the study itself: Researchers got acute and convalescent COVID-19 samples from the United States, Italy and Spain. PBMCs, B-cell-depleted T cells, or T cells were the source of the cDNA or gDNA that made up the material.

The CDR3 sequence is 15 residues long. The germline V gene encodes CDR1 KGHDR and CDR2 SFDVKD. V lost 5 bases to trimming and J lost 3 bases, with 13 bases between them. Original methodology: From reference gene primer amplification, estimates of nucleated cell counts were derived. Assay: immunoSEQ multiplex PCR; the TCRdb copy retains only in-frame clones and omits some. The DNA was the basis for D and trimming; V, J and clone size are from that table. The table shows about 75,000 clones, with 75% to 85% occurring only once. The TCR originated in a woman older than 75 with active or convalescent COVID-19. The chain combines TRBV24-1 with TRBJ2-1; weak D call: TRBD1 (5 bases). The specimen was peripheral blood. The CDR3 region has the DNA TGTGCCACCAGTGGGGATAGGGGAAACTACAATGAGCAGTTCTTC. Its translation is CATSGDRGNYNEQFF.